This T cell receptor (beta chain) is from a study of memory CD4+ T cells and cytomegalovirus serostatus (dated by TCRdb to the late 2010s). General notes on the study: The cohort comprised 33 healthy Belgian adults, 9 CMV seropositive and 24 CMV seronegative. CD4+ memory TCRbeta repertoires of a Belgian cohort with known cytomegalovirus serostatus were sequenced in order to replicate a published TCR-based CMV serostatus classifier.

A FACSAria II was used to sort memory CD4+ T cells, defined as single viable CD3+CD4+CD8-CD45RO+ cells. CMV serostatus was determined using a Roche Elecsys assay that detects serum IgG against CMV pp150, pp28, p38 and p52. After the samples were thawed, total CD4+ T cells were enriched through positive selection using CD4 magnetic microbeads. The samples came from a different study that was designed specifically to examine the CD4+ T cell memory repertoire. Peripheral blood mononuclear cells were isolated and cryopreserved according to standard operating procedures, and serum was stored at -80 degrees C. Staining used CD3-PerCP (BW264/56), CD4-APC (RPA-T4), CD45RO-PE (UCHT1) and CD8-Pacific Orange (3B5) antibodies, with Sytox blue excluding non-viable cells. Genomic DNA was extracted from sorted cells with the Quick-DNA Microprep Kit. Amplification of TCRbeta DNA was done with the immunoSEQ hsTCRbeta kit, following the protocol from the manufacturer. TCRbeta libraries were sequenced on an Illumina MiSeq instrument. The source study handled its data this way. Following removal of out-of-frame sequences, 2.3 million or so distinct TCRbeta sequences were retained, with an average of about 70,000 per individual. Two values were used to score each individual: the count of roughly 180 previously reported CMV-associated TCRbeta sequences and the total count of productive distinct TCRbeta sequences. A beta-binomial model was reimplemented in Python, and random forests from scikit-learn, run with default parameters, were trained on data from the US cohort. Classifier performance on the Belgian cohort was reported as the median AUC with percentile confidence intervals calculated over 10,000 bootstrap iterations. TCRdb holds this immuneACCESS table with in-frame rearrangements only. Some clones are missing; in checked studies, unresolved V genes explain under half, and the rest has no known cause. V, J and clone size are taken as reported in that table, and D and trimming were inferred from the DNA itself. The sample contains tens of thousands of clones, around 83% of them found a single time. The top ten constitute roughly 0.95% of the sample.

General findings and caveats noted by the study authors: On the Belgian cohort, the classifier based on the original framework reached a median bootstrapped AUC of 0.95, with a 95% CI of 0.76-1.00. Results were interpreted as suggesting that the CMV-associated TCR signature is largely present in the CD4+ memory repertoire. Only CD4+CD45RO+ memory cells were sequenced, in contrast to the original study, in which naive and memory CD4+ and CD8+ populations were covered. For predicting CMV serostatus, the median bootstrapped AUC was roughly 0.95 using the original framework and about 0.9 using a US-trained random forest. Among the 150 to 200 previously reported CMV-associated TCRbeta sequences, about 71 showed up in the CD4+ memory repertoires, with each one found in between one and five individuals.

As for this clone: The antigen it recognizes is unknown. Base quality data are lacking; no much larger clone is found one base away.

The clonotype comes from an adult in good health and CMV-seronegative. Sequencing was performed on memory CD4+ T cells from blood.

The sequenced DNA: TGTGCCAGCAGTACAGTGGGGGTCGGAGAGACCCAGTACTTC. This encodes CASSTVGVGETQYF. The rearrangement combines TRBV6-1 with TRBJ2-5, with the D call tentatively TRBD1 or TRBD2, each fitting 5 bases. CDR1 MNHNS and CDR2 SASEGT were looked up in the germline V gene. Spanning cysteine to phenylalanine, the CDR3 consists of 14 amino acids. Just the 42-base CDR3 DNA is kept, in frame starting at base 1. The junction carries 14 bases between V and J, which are trimmed by 5 bases and 4 bases respectively.